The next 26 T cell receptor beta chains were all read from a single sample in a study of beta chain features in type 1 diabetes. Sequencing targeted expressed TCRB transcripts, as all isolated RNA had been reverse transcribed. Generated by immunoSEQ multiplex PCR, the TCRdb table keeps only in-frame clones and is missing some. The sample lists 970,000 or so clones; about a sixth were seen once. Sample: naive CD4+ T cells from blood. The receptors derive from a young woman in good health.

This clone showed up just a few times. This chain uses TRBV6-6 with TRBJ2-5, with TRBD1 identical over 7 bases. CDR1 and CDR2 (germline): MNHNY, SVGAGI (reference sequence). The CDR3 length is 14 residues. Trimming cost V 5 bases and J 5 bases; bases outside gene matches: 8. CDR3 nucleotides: TGTGCCAGCAGTGGCTGGGACAGCGTGGAGACCCAGTACTTC. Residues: CASSGWDSVETQYF.

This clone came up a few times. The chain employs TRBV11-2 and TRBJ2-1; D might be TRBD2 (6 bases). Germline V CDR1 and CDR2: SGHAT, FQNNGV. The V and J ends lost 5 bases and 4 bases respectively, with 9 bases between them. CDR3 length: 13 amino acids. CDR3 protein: CASSPGTYNEQFF. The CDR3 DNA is TGTGCCAGCAGCCCAGGGACTTACAATGAGCAGTTCTTC.

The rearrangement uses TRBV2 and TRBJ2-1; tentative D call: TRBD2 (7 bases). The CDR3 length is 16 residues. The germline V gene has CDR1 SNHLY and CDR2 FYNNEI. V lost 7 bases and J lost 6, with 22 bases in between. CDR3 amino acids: CASIGGVGPSSNEQFF. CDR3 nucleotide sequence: TGTGCCAGCATAGGGGGGGTTGGCCCTAGTTCCAATGAGCAGTTCTTC.

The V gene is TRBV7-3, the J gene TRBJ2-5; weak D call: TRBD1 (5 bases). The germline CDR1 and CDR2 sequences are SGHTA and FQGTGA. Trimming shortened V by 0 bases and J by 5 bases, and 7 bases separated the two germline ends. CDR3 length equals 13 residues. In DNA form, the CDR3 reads TGTGCCAGCAGCTTAACCAGGGTCGAGACCCAGTACTTC. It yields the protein CASSLTRVETQYF.

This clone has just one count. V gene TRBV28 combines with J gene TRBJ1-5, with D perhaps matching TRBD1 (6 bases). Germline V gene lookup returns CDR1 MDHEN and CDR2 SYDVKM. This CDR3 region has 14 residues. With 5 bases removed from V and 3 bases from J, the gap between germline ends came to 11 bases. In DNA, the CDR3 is TGTGCCAGCAGTCGCACAGGGAACAATCAGCCCCAGCATTTT. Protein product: CASSRTGNNQPQHF.

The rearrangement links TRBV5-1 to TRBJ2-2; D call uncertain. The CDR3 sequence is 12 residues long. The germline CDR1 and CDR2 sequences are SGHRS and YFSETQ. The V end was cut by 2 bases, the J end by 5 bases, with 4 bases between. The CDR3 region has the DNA TGCGCCAGCAGCTTCGCGACCGGGGAGCTGTTTTTT. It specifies CASSFATGELFF.

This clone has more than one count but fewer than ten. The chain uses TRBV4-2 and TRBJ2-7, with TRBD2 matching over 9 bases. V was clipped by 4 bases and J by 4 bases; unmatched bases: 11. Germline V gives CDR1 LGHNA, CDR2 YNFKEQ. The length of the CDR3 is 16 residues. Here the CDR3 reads CASSPFGAGGEYEQYF. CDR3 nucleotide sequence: TGTGCCAGCAGCCCCTTCGGTGCGGGAGGGGAATACGAGCAGTACTTC.

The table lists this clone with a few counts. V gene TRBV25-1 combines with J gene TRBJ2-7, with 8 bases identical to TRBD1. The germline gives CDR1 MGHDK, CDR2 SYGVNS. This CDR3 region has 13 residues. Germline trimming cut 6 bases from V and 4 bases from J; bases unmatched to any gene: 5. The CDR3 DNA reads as TGTGCCAGCAGGGGGACAGGATCATACGAGCAGTACTTC. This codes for CASRGTGSYEQYF.

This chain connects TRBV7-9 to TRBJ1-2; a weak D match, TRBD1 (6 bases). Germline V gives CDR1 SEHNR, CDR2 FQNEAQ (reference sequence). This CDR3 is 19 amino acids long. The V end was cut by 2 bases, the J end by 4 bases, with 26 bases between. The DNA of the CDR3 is TGTGCCAGCAGCTTACCCCCAACAGGGAAGGTCTTGGGGTTCTATGGCTACACCTTC. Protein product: CASSLPPTGKVLGFYGYTF. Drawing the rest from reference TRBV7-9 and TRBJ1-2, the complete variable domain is DTGVSQNPRHKITKRGQNVTFRCDPISEHNRLYWYRQTLGQGPEFLTYFQNEAQLEKSRLLSDRFSAERPKGSFSTLEIQRTEQGDSAMYLCASSLPPTGKVLGFYGYTFGSGTRLTVV.

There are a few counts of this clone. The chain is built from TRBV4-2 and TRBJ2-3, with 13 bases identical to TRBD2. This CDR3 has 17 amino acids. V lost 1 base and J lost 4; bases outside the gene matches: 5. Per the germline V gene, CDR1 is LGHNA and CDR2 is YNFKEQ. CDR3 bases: TGTGCCAGCAGCCAAGGGACTAGCGGGAGCGGGGCAGATACGCAGTATTTT. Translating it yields CASSQGTSGSGADTQYF.

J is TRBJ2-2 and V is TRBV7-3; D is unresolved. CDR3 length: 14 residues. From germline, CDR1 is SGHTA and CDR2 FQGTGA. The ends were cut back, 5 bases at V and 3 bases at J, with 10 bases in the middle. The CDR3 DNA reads TGTGCCAGCAGCGCGACCTTCGACACCGGGGAGCTGTTTTTT. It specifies CASSATFDTGELFF.

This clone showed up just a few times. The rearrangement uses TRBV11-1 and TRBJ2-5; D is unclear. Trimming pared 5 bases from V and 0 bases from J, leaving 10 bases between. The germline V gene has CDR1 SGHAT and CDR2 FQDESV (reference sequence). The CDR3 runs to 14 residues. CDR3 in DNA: TGTGCCAGCAGCCAGGACCTTTACCAAGAGACCCAGTACTTC. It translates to CASSQDLYQETQYF.

In DNA, the CDR3 is TGTGCCAGCAGTTCCACAGCCAGCGAGGCTAACTATGGCTACACCTTC. Amino acid sequence: CASSSTASEANYGYTF. The V call is TRBV6-5, the J call TRBJ1-2, with unresolved D. V lost 4 bases and J lost 0, with 15 bases in between. The length of the CDR3 is 16 residues. CDR1 is MNHEY and CDR2 is SVGAGI in the germline V gene.

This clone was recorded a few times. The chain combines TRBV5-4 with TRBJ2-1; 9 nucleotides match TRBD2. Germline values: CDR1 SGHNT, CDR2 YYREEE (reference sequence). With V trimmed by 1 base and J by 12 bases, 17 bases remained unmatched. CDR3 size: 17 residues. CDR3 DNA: TGTGCCAGCAGCTTGTCCTTAGCGGGAGTACCCACGGCAGTGCAGTTCTTC. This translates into CASSLSLAGVPTAVQFF. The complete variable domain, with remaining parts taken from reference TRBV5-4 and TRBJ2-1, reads ETGVTQSPTHLIKTRGQQVTLRCSSQSGHNTVSWYQQALGQGPQFIFQYYREEENGRGNFPPRFSGLQFPNYSSELNVNALELDDSALYLCASSLSLAGVPTAVQFFGPGTRLTVL.

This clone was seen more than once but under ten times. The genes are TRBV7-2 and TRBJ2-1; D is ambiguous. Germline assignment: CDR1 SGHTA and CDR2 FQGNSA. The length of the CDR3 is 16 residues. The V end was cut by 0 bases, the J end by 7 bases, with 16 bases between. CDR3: CASSLARRASDNEQFF. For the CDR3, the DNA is TGTGCCAGCAGCTTAGCCCGACGGGCCAGCGATAATGAGCAGTTCTTC.

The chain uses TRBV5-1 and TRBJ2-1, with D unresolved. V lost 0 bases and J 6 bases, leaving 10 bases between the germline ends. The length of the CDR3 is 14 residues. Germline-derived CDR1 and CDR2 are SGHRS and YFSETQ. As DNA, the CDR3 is TGCGCCAGCAGCTTGGAGGGCAGAACCAATGAGCAGTTCTTC. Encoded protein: CASSLEGRTNEQFF.

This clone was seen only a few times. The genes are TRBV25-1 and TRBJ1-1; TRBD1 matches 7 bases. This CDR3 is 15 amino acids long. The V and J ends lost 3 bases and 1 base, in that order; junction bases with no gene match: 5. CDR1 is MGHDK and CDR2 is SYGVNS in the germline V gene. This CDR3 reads CASSDEGTENTEAFF. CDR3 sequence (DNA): TGTGCCAGCAGTGACGAGGGGACAGAGAACACTGAAGCTTTCTTT. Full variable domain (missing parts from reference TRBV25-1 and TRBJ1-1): EADIYQTPRYLVIGTGKKITLECSQTMGHDKMYWYQQDPGMELHLIHYSYGVNSTEKGDLSSESTVSRIRTEHFPLTLESARPSHTSQYLCASSDEGTENTEAFFGQGTRLTVV.

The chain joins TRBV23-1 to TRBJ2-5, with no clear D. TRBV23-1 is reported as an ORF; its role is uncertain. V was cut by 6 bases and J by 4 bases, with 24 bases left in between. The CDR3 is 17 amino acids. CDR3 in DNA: TGCGCCAGCAGACGAAGTCCTGACATTTTCATGCCAGAGACCCAGTACTTC. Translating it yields CASRRSPDIFMPETQYF.

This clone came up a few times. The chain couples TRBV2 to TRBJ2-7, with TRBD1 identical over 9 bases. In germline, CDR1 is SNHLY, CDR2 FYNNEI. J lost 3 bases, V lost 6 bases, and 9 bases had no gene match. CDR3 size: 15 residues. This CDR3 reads CASSRGTGFFYEQYF. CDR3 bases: TGTGCCAGCAGCCGGGGGACAGGGTTTTTCTACGAGCAGTACTTC.

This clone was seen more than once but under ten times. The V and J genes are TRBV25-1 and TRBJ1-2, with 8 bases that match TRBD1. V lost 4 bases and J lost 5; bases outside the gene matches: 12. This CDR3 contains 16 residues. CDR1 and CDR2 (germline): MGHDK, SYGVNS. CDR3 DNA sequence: TGTGCCAGCAGTGCCCCGGACAGGGCTGGGGGATATGGCTACACCTTC. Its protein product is CASSAPDRAGGYGYTF.

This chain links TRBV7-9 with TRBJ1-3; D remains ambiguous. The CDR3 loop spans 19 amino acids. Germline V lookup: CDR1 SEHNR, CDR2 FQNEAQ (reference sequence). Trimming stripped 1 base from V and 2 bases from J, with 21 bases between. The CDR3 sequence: CASSLEGQSFTLTGNTIYF. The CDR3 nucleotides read TGTGCCAGCAGCTTAGAGGGCCAGAGTTTTACATTAACTGGAAACACCATATATTTT.

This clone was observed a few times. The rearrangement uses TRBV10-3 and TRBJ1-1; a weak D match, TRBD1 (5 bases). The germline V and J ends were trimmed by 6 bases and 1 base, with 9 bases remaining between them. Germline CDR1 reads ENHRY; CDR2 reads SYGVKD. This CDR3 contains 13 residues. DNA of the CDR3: TGTGCCATCAGCGATACAGGGAACACTGAAGCTTTCTTT. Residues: CAISDTGNTEAFF.

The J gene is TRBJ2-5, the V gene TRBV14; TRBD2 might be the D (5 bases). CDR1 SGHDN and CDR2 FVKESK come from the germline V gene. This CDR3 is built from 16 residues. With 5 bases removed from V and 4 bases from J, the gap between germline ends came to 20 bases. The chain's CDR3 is CASSSPGGGLIETQYF. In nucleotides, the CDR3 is TGTGCCAGCAGCTCCCCCGGAGGCGGGTTGATAGAGACCCAGTACTTC.

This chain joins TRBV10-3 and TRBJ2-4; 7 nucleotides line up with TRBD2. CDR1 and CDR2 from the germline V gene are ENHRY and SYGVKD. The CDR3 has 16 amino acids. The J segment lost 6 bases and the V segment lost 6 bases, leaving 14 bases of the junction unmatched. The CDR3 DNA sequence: TGTGCCATCAGCCCTCACGAGCGGGAAATTTCAAACATTCAGTACTTC. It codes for CAISPHEREISNIQYF.

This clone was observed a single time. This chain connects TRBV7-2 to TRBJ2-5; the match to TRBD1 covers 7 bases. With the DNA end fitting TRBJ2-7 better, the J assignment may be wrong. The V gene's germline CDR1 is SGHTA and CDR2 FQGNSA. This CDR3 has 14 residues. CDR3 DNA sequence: TGTGCCAGCAGCTTGGGACAGAGCTCCTACGAGCAGTACTTC. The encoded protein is CASSLGQSSYEQYF.

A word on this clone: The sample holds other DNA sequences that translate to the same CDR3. The CDR3 loop reads CASSLTLSYEQYF. CDR3 bases: TGCGCCAGCAGCTTGACTCTGTCCTACGAGCAGTACTTC. The chain joins TRBV5-1 to TRBJ2-7; D remains ambiguous. The CDR3 loop spans 13 amino acids. In germline, CDR1 is SGHRS, CDR2 YFSETQ. V was clipped by 1 base and J by 1 base, with 6 bases between them.